The 20 T cell receptor beta chains given below trace back to one sample, sequenced in a study of shared clonotypes between healthy human individuals. Produced via immunoSEQ multiplex PCR; TCRdb's table is partial and in-frame only. This table has 2,500,000 or so clones, 90% to 95% appearing once. Sequenced: naive CD4+ T cells sorted from blood. Noted subset: CD45RA+ positively selected. The receptor set was obtained from a man aged 18 to 29 in good health.

This clone was counted once. The sample carries other DNA sequences with the same CDR3. The rearrangement links TRBV4-3 to TRBJ2-7; 8 bases line up with TRBD1. The CDR3 runs 14 residues. CDR1 LGHNA and CDR2 YSLEER come from the germline V gene. The junction had 2 bases not matched to a gene; V was cut back by 4 bases and J by 0 bases. CDR3 sequence: CASSPGTGSYEQYF. The CDR3 DNA is TGCGCCAGCAGCCCGGGGACAGGCTCCTACGAGCAGTACTTC.

The CDR3: CASAGLYSNQPQHF. The CDR3 nucleotides read TGTGCCAGCGCCGGATTATATAGCAATCAGCCCCAGCATTTT. V is TRBV2 and J is TRBJ1-5; D remains unclear. This CDR3 is built from 14 residues. V lost 8 bases and J 0 bases, leaving 11 bases between the germline ends. Germline assignment: CDR1 SNHLY and CDR2 FYNNEI.

V gene TRBV29-1 combines with J gene TRBJ2-1, with D possibly being TRBD2 (5 bases). The germline gives CDR1 SQVTM, CDR2 ANQGSEA. This CDR3 has 12 residues. Trimming shortened V by 4 bases and J by 7 bases, and 11 bases separated the two germline ends. The CDR3 DNA follows: TGCAGCGTTGTCCGGGGTGGTAATGAGCAGTTCTTC. Translating gives CSVVRGGNEQFF.

The rearrangement uses TRBV7-2 and TRBJ1-4; 8 nucleotides line up with TRBD1. Germline V lookup: CDR1 SGHTA, CDR2 FQGNSA. V trimming: 2 bases; J trimming: 7 bases; junction bases outside the gene matches: 6. The CDR3 loop spans 15 amino acids. The CDR3 coding sequence is TGTGCCAGCAGCTTATCCAGACAGGGGACTGAAAAACTGTTTTTT. This sequence encodes CASSLSRQGTEKLFF.

The V call is TRBV19, the J call TRBJ2-3; possible D gene TRBD2, 6 bases. Trimming shortened V by 5 bases and J by 0 bases, and 15 bases separated the two germline ends. Germline loops: CDR1 LNHDA, CDR2 SQIVND (reference sequence). The length of the CDR3 is 16 residues. The CDR3 sequence is CASSAGQVTSTDTQYF. Here the CDR3 DNA reads TGTGCCAGTAGTGCGGGGCAGGTTACTAGCACAGATACGCAGTATTTT.

V usage is TRBV1 and J usage is TRBJ1-5. TRBV1 corresponds to a pseudogene. The CDR3 loop spans 14 amino acids. CDR3 in amino acids: CTSSQDIVGQPQHF. The CDR3 DNA reads as TGCACCAGCAGCCAAGATATAGTAGGACAGCCCCAGCATTTT.

This chain connects TRBV5-3 to TRBJ1-6; D is unresolved. Being an ORF, TRBV5-3 has a function that is uncertain. The CDR3 has 16 residues. Deletions cut 2 bases from V and 0 bases from J, with 9 bases between. Written as DNA, the CDR3 is TGTGCCAGAAGCTTAACCCCTAGCTCCTATAATTCACCCCTCCACTTT. It is translated as CARSLTPSSYNSPLHF.

V and J are TRBV30 and TRBJ1-5, with TRBD1 as a possible D gene (6 bases). This CDR3 spans 14 amino acids. Germline V lookup: CDR1 GTSNPN, CDR2 SVGIG (reference sequence). The V and J ends lost 0 bases and 7 bases respectively, with 13 bases between them. The CDR3 DNA reads TGTGCCTGGAGTGTTATGGGGGCGCGACAGCCCCAGCATTTT. It codes for CAWSVMGARQPQHF.

In the case of this clone: Other DNA sequences in this sample translate to the same CDR3. The chain recombines TRBV28 with TRBJ2-7, with D unresolved. Germline V gene data show CDR1 as MDHEN and CDR2 as SYDVKM. Trimming cost V 2 bases and J 3 bases, with 8 bases left between them. The CDR3 length is 13 residues. In DNA form, the CDR3 reads TGTGCCAGCAGTTTAACGGCAAGCTACGAGCAGTACTTC. The encoded protein is CASSLTASYEQYF.

As regards this clone: Other DNA sequences in the same sample also yield this CDR3. The gene calls are TRBV5-1 and TRBJ1-2, with 7 positions matching TRBD1. V was pared by 1 base and J by 4 bases, with 4 bases of the junction left unmatched. There are 14 residues in the CDR3. Germline V CDR1 and CDR2: SGHRS, YFSETQ. CDR3 bases: TGCGCCAGCAGCTTGCAGACAGGGAGCTATGGCTACACCTTC. Amino acids: CASSLQTGSYGYTF.

The V call is TRBV15, the J call TRBJ2-7; 8 nucleotides agree with TRBD2. Germline-derived CDR1 and CDR2 are LNHNV and YYDKDF (reference sequence). This CDR3 has 15 residues. The J segment lost 5 bases and the V segment lost 5 bases, leaving 11 bases of the junction unmatched. The DNA of the CDR3 is TGTGCCACCAGCTGGTTAGCGGGATCGGGCCACGAGCAGTACTTC. Amino acid sequence: CATSWLAGSGHEQYF. The variable domain in full, with the rest retrieved from reference TRBV15 and TRBJ2-7, is DAMVIQNPRYQVTQFGKPVTLSCSQTLNHNVMYWYQQKSSQAPKLLFHYYDKDFNNEADTPDNFQSRRPNTSFCFLDIRSPGLGDTAMYLCATSWLAGSGHEQYFGPGTRLTVT.

The chain recombines TRBV15 with TRBJ2-1; D unclear. This CDR3 region has 15 residues. Germline V CDR1 and CDR2: LNHNV, YYDKDF (reference sequence). Deletions cut 0 bases from V and 2 bases from J, with 8 bases between. Here the CDR3 DNA reads TGTGCCACCAGCAGAGATAAAGCGCCCTACAATGAGCAGTTCTTC. Its translation is CATSRDKAPYNEQFF.

V and J are TRBV30 and TRBJ1-1; D is undetermined. V lost 2 bases to trimming and J lost 7 bases, with 20 bases between them. The CDR3 contains 15 residues. Germline V lookup: CDR1 GTSNPN, CDR2 SVGIG (reference sequence). The CDR3 here is CAWSFPPGILIEAFF. CDR3 bases: TGTGCCTGGAGTTTCCCCCCCGGGATTCTGATTGAAGCTTTCTTT.

This chain connects TRBV10-3 to TRBJ1-2; TRBD1 is a possible D gene (5 bases). The CDR3 extends over 12 amino acids. CDR1 and CDR2 (germline): ENHRY, SYGVKD. The V and J ends lost 7 bases and 6 bases respectively, with 12 bases between them. CDR3 loop: CAIMSGGDGYTF. CDR3 bases: TGTGCCATCATGTCGGGGGGGGATGGCTACACCTTC.

About this clone: The same CDR3 arises from other DNA sequences in this sample as well. The chain couples TRBV7-2 to TRBJ2-5; a weak D match, TRBD2 (6 bases). With 0 bases removed from V and 5 bases from J, the gap between germline ends came to 10 bases. Germline V lookup: CDR1 SGHTA, CDR2 FQGNSA. This CDR3 is built from 14 residues. In DNA form, the CDR3 reads TGTGCCAGCAGCTTAGCGGCAGGAGGGGAGACCCAGTACTTC. This codes for CASSLAAGGETQYF. Full variable domain (outside the CDR3, taken from reference TRBV7-2 and TRBJ2-5): GAGVSQSPSNKVTEKGKDVELRCDPISGHTALYWYRQSLGQGLEFLIYFQGNSAPDKSGLPSDRFSAERTGGSVSTLTIQRTQQEDSAVYLCASSLAAGGETQYFGPGTRLLVL.

This chain joins TRBV28 and TRBJ2-7; no firm D call. This CDR3 comprises 13 residues. Germline values: CDR1 MDHEN, CDR2 SYDVKM. V dropped 4 bases and J dropped 2 bases, with 9 bases sitting between them. CDR3 sequence: CASSSRPAYEQYF. CDR3 DNA sequence: TGTGCCAGCAGTTCCCGACCCGCCTACGAGCAGTACTTC. The whole variable domain, filled in from reference TRBV28 and TRBJ2-7, reads DVKVTQSSRYLVKRTGEKVFLECVQDMDHENMFWYRQDPGLGLRLIYFSYDVKMKEKGDIPEGYSVSREKKERFSLILESASTNQTSMYLCASSSRPAYEQYFGPGTRLTVT.

The chain has TRBV6-1 and TRBJ2-7; 8 nucleotides agree with TRBD1. After removal of 6 bases from V and 3 bases from J, the junction contained 10 bases not matched to a gene. Germline-derived CDR1 and CDR2 are MNHNS and SASEGT. The CDR3 is 15 residues long. In nucleotides, the CDR3 is TGTGCCAGCAGAAGAGTCCACAGGGGGAACTACGAGCAGTACTTC. Encoded protein: CASRRVHRGNYEQYF.

Remarks on this clone: The same CDR3 also results from other DNA sequences found in this sample. The chain couples TRBV27 to TRBJ2-7; perhaps TRBD1 as D (5 bases). Germline CDR1 is MNHEY and CDR2 is SMNVEV (reference sequence). The length of the CDR3 is 13 residues. V shed 5 bases and J shed 1 base, with 9 bases lying between them. DNA of the CDR3: TGTGCCAGCAGTCCCACAGGATCCTACGAGCAGTACTTC. Translating gives CASSPTGSYEQYF.

The chain couples TRBV18 to TRBJ2-2, with 11 positions matching TRBD1. The J segment lost 2 bases and the V segment lost 3 bases, leaving 5 bases of the junction unmatched. The CDR3 is 17 residues long. From germline, CDR1 is KGHSH and CDR2 LQKENI. CDR3 DNA sequence: TGTGCCAGCTCACCGACTTGGACAGGGGGCAACACCGGGGAGCTGTTTTTT. Its protein product is CASSPTWTGGNTGELFF.

The chain couples TRBV13 to TRBJ1-1; D ambiguous. V was trimmed by 1 base and J by 0 bases, leaving 9 bases between them. The germline CDR1 and CDR2 sequences are PRHDT and FYEKMQ (reference sequence). CDR3 length: 15 amino acids. The CDR3 here is CASSLEEGMNTEAFF. CDR3 sequence (DNA): TGTGCCAGCAGCTTAGAGGAGGGCATGAACACTGAAGCTTTCTTT.